This TCR beta chain stems from a study of T-cell memory formation after mild COVID-19. TCRdb ran MiXCR on the 5' RACE reads and lists one entry per CDR3 protein. Altogether 300,000 to 400,000 distinct CDR3 sequences are present, around 15% being singletons, with the ten largest covering about 22%. Between the trimmed V and J ends, which lost 0 bases and 5 bases, there was a span of 16 bases. Germline CDR1 reads SGHRS; CDR2 reads YFSETQ. CDR3 size: 16 residues. This clonotype originated in a man aged 18 to 29 who had mild COVID-19 (a few samples of this study predate the infection). Cell type and time point are not known. V gene TRBV5-1 combines with J gene TRBJ2-3; D is unresolved. Sequencing was performed on PBMCs or a T cell subset sorted from them (not recorded which). CDR3 bases: TGCGCCAGCAGCTTGGCCGCTCAACGAGTGGAAGATACGCAGTATTTT. Protein sequence: CASSLAAQRVEDTQYF.